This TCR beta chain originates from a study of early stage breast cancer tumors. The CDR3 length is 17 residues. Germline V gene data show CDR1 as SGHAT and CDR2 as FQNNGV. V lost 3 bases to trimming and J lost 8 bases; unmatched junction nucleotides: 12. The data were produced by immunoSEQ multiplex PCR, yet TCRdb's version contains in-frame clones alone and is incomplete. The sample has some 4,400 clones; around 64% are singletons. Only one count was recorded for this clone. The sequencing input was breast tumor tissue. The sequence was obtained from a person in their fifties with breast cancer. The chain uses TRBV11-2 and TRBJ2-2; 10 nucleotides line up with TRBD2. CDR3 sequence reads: CASSLGLAGARGGELFF. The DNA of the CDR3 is TGTGCCAGCAGCTTGGGCCTAGCGGGAGCCCGCGGGGGGGAGCTGTTTTTT.